This T cell receptor (beta chain) was identified during a study of T cells in Graves' hyperthyroidism and ophthalmopathy. General study points: In validation, the model predicted ophthalmopathy. These predictions came a median approximately 6.5 months before onset.

At least 3 on the Clinical Activity Score was recorded for ophthalmopathy patients, who also had NOSPECS grade at least 4 and duration under 3 months. Pregnant or lactating patients were excluded, as were those with uncontrolled infection or other autoimmune disease. Clinical symptoms, serum thyroxine, TRAb, thyroid ultrasound and orbital computed tomography informed diagnoses. This clonotype was detected only a few times. The antigen is unknown. The CDR3 regions of TCR beta were amplified from RNA transcripts. When the TCR CDR3 underwent first-round RT-PCR, the HTBI primer set was used. TCRdb reanalysed the multiplex PCR reads using MiXCR and keeps one entry per CDR3 protein. The table has approximately 600,000 distinct CDR3 sequences, about 20% seen once; the top ten hold 30% to 40%. Germline V gene data show CDR1 as SGHRS and CDR2 as YFSETQ. V shed 4 bases and J 7 bases; nucleotides not matched to a gene: 3. This CDR3 contains 12 residues.

This clonotype was obtained from a man between 25 and 39 years old with Graves' ophthalmopathy. The chain carries TRBV5-1 and TRBJ2-7; TRBD2 matches at 9 bases. Source material: blood. The CDR3 loop reads CASSRAGGEQYF. CDR3 in DNA: TGCGCCAGCAGCCGAGCGGGAGGTGAGCAGTACTTC.